Listed here are 22 T cell receptor beta chains from one sample, sequenced in a study of T-cell reconstitution after alpha-beta-depleted transplantation in children. TCRbeta library construction was performed incorporating unique molecular identifiers. Each CDR3 protein is one row after TCRdb ran MiXCR on the PCR reads. Altogether approximately 640,000 distinct CDR3 sequences are present, around 17% being singletons, with the ten largest covering approximately 1%. Sample: PBMCs from the stem cell graft donor, taken from the stem cell graft. These receptors all stem from a human donor who donated a stem cell graft to a child with acute myeloid leukemia.

This clonotype was counted at least ten times. V is TRBV20-1 and J is TRBJ2-3; D gene ambiguous. V was trimmed by 6 bases and J by 4 bases, leaving 11 bases between them. The CDR3 covers 12 residues. Germline loops: CDR1 DFQATT, CDR2 SNEGSKA (reference sequence). This CDR3 reads CSAPRPPDTQYF. In nucleotides, the CDR3 is TGCAGTGCCCCTCGCCCCCCAGATACGCAGTATTTT.

This sequence joins TRBV7-2 and TRBJ2-1; 7 bases fit TRBD1. The CDR3 extends over 16 amino acids. J gave up 0 bases and V 1 base, and 3 bases lay outside the gene matches. Per the germline V gene, CDR1 is SGHTA and CDR2 is FQGNSA. DNA of the CDR3: TGTGCCAGCAGCTTAGACCGGGACAGCTCCTACAATGAGCAGTTCTTC. This encodes CASSLDRDSSYNEQFF.

This clonotype appeared a few times. This chain joins TRBV12-3 or TRBV12-4 and TRBJ2-5; weak D call: TRBD1 (6 bases). The CDR3 is 13 residues long. Deletions cut 7 bases from V and 4 bases from J, with 13 bases between. The CDR3 loop reads CASKLQGRETQYF. CDR3 DNA sequence: TGTGCCAGCAAGCTACAGGGAAGAGAGACCCAGTACTTC.

This chain uses TRBV5-1 with TRBJ1-1; a possible D gene is TRBD1 (5 bases). V was clipped by 0 bases and J by 6 bases, with 15 bases between them. Germline V gene sequence: CDR1 SGHRS, CDR2 YFSETQ. This CDR3 has 15 amino acids. CDR3 nucleotide sequence: TGCGCCAGCAGCTTGGAAGGAGGGGAAAGCTCTGAAGCTTTCTTT. It yields the protein CASSLEGGESSEAFF.

This clonotype was detected ten times or more. The rearrangement uses TRBV20-1 and TRBJ1-2, with D possibly TRBD1 on 5 matching bases. The CDR3 covers 13 residues. Germline-derived CDR1 and CDR2 are DFQATT and SNEGSKA (reference sequence). Trimming cost V 4 bases and J 4 bases, with 13 bases left between them. CDR3 nucleotide sequence: TGCAGTGCTATTATAGGACACCGCTATGGCTACACCTTC. This translates into CSAIIGHRYGYTF.

This clonotype was found many times. The chain recombines TRBV6-6 with TRBJ2-7, with TRBD2 matching 10 bases. This CDR3 comprises 16 residues. CDR1 and CDR2 from the germline V gene are MNHNY and SVGAGI (reference sequence). V shed 5 bases, J shed 0 bases, and the junction held 7 bases outside the gene matches. The chain's CDR3 is CASSPSGGLASYEQYV. In DNA, the CDR3 is TGTGCCAGCAGTCCTAGCGGGGGCCTGGCCTCCTACGAGCAGTACGTC.

The J gene is TRBJ2-7, the V gene TRBV27, with D possibly TRBD1 on 6 matching bases. The germline CDR1 and CDR2 sequences are MNHEY and SMNVEV (reference sequence). V was clipped by 2 bases and J by 4 bases, with 15 bases between them. This CDR3 is 15 amino acids long. This CDR3 reads CASSLQGSGPYEQYF. In DNA, the CDR3 is TGTGCCAGCAGTTTACAGGGGTCGGGCCCTTACGAGCAGTACTTC.

This clonotype was found a few times. The chain has TRBV11-3 and TRBJ2-2; no definite D call. The CDR3 spans 14 residues. Germline V lookup: CDR1 SGHNT, CDR2 YENEEA. The V gene lost 6 bases and the J gene lost 0 bases, with 8 bases spanning the gap. CDR3 DNA: TGTGCCAGCAGTGAAACGACGAACACCGGGGAGCTGTTTTTT. This translates into CASSETTNTGELFF.

This clonotype was observed many times. This sequence joins TRBV29-1 and TRBJ2-1; TRBD2 is a possible D gene (6 bases). The length of the CDR3 is 14 residues. Germline V gene data show CDR1 as SQVTM and CDR2 as ANQGSEA. Trimming removed 4 bases at V and 4 bases at J, with 14 bases between. CDR3 nucleotides: TGCAGCGTTGTGCGTCGGGGGTCGTACAATGAGCAGTTCTTC. Its translation is CSVVRRGSYNEQFF.

The chain employs TRBV18 and TRBJ2-1; weak D call: TRBD2 (6 bases). The V end was cut by 0 bases, the J end by 10 bases, with 10 bases between. This CDR3 contains 13 residues. Germline lookup yields CDR1 KGHSH and CDR2 LQKENI. The CDR3 DNA is TGTGCCAGCTCACCACCTCTCCGGGGGGAGCAGTTCTTC. Translating it yields CASSPPLRGEQFF.

The chain is built from TRBV7-2 and TRBJ2-1; 9 bases agree with TRBD1. CDR3 size: 17 residues. The V gene end was trimmed by 1 base and the J gene end by 8 bases; junction bases not matched to a gene: 12. Germline V lookup: CDR1 SGHTA, CDR2 FQGNSA. The CDR3: CASSLDAPGTGIDEQFF. For the CDR3, the DNA is TGTGCCAGCAGCTTAGACGCCCCCGGGACAGGGATTGATGAGCAGTTCTTC.

This clonotype has more than one count but fewer than ten. The rearrangement links TRBV11-3 to TRBJ2-7; D is perhaps TRBD2 (6 bases). The V and J ends lost 1 base and 5 bases respectively, with 12 bases between them. Germline V lookup: CDR1 SGHNT, CDR2 YENEEA. This CDR3 has 14 amino acids. CDR3 DNA sequence: TGTGCCAGCAGCTTAGTTGATTCGGGGGACGAGCAGTACTTC. This sequence encodes CASSLVDSGDEQYF.

The chain is built from TRBV4-3 and TRBJ1-2, with D possibly TRBD1 on 5 matching bases. Trimming stripped 3 bases from V and 0 bases from J, with 8 bases between. This CDR3 has 14 residues. Germline CDR1 is LGHNA and CDR2 is YSLEER. In nucleotides, the CDR3 is TGCGCCAGCAGCCAGGCGACAGCTAACTATGGCTACACCTTC. Its protein product is CASSQATANYGYTF.

The table lists this clonotype with a few counts. The rearrangement links TRBV30 to TRBJ1-5, with D hard to call. The CDR3 runs to 13 residues. Trimming removed 0 bases at V and 5 bases at J, with 8 bases between. Germline CDR1 is GTSNPN and CDR2 is SVGIG (reference sequence). CDR3: CAWSVSPHQPQHF. CDR3 sequence (DNA): TGTGCCTGGAGTGTATCCCCCCATCAGCCCCAGCATTTT.

V and J are TRBV27 and TRBJ2-3; D remains ambiguous. The V end lost 7 bases, the J end lost 7 bases, and 15 bases lay between the germline ends. Germline V gene data show CDR1 as MNHEY and CDR2 as SMNVEV (reference sequence). The CDR3 runs 13 residues. CDR3 protein: CASIEPALYTQYF. In DNA form, the CDR3 reads TGTGCCAGCATAGAGCCGGCTCTTTATACGCAGTATTTT.

This chain uses TRBV6-6 with TRBJ2-1; the D gene is possibly TRBD2 (6 bases). This CDR3 contains 13 residues. Per the germline V gene, CDR1 is MNHNY and CDR2 is SVGAGI (reference sequence). V shed 8 bases and J shed 9 bases, with 17 bases lying between them. DNA of the CDR3: TGTGCCAGCGGATCCCGGGGGTTCGGTGAGCAGTTCTTC. This gives the protein CASGSRGFGEQFF.

This clonotype was counted between two and nine times. V gene TRBV20-1 combines with J gene TRBJ2-7; 7 bases match TRBD1. This CDR3 spans 15 amino acids. Trimming at V came to 3 bases and at J to 2 bases, leaving 10 bases not matched to a gene. Germline CDR1 reads DFQATT; CDR2 reads SNEGSKA (reference sequence). CDR3 nucleotides: TGCAGTGCTAGGGATCTCGGGACAGACGCCTACGAGCAGTACTTC. It encodes CSARDLGTDAYEQYF.

The chain couples TRBV12-3 or TRBV12-4 to TRBJ2-2, with a possible D match to TRBD1 (6 bases). CDR3 length: 15 amino acids. Between the trimmed V and J ends, which lost 7 bases and 0 bases, there was a span of 12 bases. The CDR3 DNA sequence: TGTGCCAGCACCTTTTGGGGGCCGAACACCGGGGAGCTGTTTTTT. Its protein product is CASTFWGPNTGELFF.

This clonotype occurred many times. V and J are TRBV29-1 and TRBJ1-1; D not resolved. Germline CDR1 SQVTM, CDR2 ANQGSEA. This CDR3 is built from 13 residues. V lost 6 bases, J lost 5 bases, and 16 bases lay in between. The DNA of the CDR3 is TGCAGCGTCGGGGTTTTAGACCCAACTGAAGCTTTCTTT. Amino acid sequence: CSVGVLDPTEAFF.

This chain joins TRBV7-9 and TRBJ1-1, with 9 bases fitting TRBD1. The CDR3 length is 13 residues. J gave up 1 base and V 9 bases, and 3 bases lay outside the gene matches. Germline CDR1 reads SEHNR; CDR2 reads FQNEAQ (reference sequence). CDR3: CASAGQGNTEAFF. The CDR3 coding sequence is TGTGCCAGTGCGGGACAGGGGAACACTGAAGCTTTCTTT.

The table lists this clonotype with many counts. The chain's CDR3 is CASSPDRATPTNYGYTF. The CDR3 nucleotides read TGTGCCAGCAGTCCGGACAGGGCTACCCCTACTAACTATGGCTACACCTTC. The V and J genes are TRBV6-1 and TRBJ1-2, with 8 nucleotides matching TRBD1. Germline V gene data show CDR1 as MNHNS and CDR2 as SASEGT. This CDR3 region has 17 residues. V shed 5 bases and J 0 bases; nucleotides not matched to a gene: 11.

This clonotype was seen at least ten times. This chain links TRBV5-1 with TRBJ1-5, with a possible D match to TRBD1 (6 bases). Germline assignment: CDR1 SGHRS and CDR2 YFSETQ. The V gene lost 1 base and the J gene lost 0 bases, with 11 bases spanning the gap. CDR3 size: 16 residues. The CDR3 region has the DNA TGCGCCAGCAGCTTGACAGGGCCCAATAGCAATCAGCCCCAGCATTTT. As protein: CASSLTGPNSNQPQHF.